This is a list of T cell receptor beta chains from one sample in a study of T cell responses to AZD1222 COVID-19 vaccine. Profiled with immunoSEQ multiplex PCR; TCRdb holds only in-frame clones, not every one. Of 80,000 to 100,000 clones detected, roughly 91% appear once; the ten largest clones hold about 2.7%. The source material was peripheral blood, sampled on day 0 of MenACWY control vaccination. The source is an adult in good health. CDR3s include the opening cysteine and the closing phenylalanine or tryptophan. Fields, in order: V gene, clone size, CDR3 protein. Only part of the rows carry a size: once, few, many, or a class if the clone is expanded.

V gene: TRBV27; clone size: NA; CDR3 protein: CASSSQSTGRGNAYEQYF
V gene: TRBV19; clone size: NA; CDR3 protein: CASTPSEVYGYTF
V gene: TRBV2; clone size: NA; CDR3 protein: CASSAAGGYNEQFF
V gene: TRBV6-2/TRBV6-3; clone size: once; CDR3 protein: CASSRYNTEAFF
V gene: TRBV12-3/TRBV12-4; clone size: NA; CDR3 protein: CASSLPGRETQYF
V gene: TRBV2; clone size: NA; CDR3 protein: CASSSQGSNQPQHF
V gene: TRBV4-1; clone size: NA; CDR3 protein: CASSQVLSQSNQPQHF
V gene: TRBV28; clone size: NA; CDR3 protein: CASSLQGQGYEQYF
V gene: TRBV11-3; clone size: NA; CDR3 protein: CASFKGGPNTGELFF
V gene: TRBV9; clone size: NA; CDR3 protein: CASSVTQGLTDTQYF
V gene: TRBV29-1; clone size: NA; CDR3 protein: CSVVPPNSLNTEAFF
V gene: TRBV15; clone size: NA; CDR3 protein: CATSTNSNQPQHF
V gene: TRBV5-6; clone size: NA; CDR3 protein: CASSRITSGLSTDTQYF
V gene: TRBV7-9; clone size: NA; CDR3 protein: CASESGTSINSPLHF
V gene: TRBV5-4; clone size: NA; CDR3 protein: CASSPQGGTEAFF
V gene: TRBV4-3; clone size: NA; CDR3 protein: CASSPTLALDRGPYNEQFF
V gene: TRBV5-8; clone size: NA; CDR3 protein: CASSLSRESEQYF
V gene: TRBV30; clone size: NA; CDR3 protein: CAWIDRGSTDTQYF
V gene: TRBV7-2; clone size: NA; CDR3 protein: CATRGGIGNTIYF
V gene: TRBV2; clone size: NA; CDR3 protein: CASNRGMNTEAFF
V gene: TRBV4-2; clone size: NA; CDR3 protein: CASSQDPTSGGEETQYF
V gene: TRBV6-4; clone size: NA; CDR3 protein: CASSDGRNSPLHF
V gene: TRBV27; clone size: NA; CDR3 protein: CASQSWTGTGELFF
V gene: TRBV3-1/TRBV3-2; clone size: NA; CDR3 protein: CASRFSGGGETQYF
V gene: TRBV30; clone size: NA; CDR3 protein: CAWSPGTVNYGYTF
V gene: TRBV2; clone size: few; CDR3 protein: CASSEGRVRNSPLHF
V gene: TRBV6-5; clone size: NA; CDR3 protein: CASINKVTEAFF
V gene: TRBV5-1; clone size: NA; CDR3 protein: CASSLSGGRTYEQYF
V gene: TRBV11-2; clone size: once; CDR3 protein: CASSLSIRETQYF
V gene: TRBV18; clone size: NA; CDR3 protein: CASSPRDGGSPLHF
V gene: TRBV7-2; clone size: NA; CDR3 protein: CASSLEGVAGVKQFF
V gene: TRBV5-1; clone size: NA; CDR3 protein: CASSLLGQGEAGELFF
V gene: TRBV4-1; clone size: NA; CDR3 protein: CASSQGATGPYEQYF
V gene: TRBV5-1; clone size: NA; CDR3 protein: CASSLEGVSYEQYF